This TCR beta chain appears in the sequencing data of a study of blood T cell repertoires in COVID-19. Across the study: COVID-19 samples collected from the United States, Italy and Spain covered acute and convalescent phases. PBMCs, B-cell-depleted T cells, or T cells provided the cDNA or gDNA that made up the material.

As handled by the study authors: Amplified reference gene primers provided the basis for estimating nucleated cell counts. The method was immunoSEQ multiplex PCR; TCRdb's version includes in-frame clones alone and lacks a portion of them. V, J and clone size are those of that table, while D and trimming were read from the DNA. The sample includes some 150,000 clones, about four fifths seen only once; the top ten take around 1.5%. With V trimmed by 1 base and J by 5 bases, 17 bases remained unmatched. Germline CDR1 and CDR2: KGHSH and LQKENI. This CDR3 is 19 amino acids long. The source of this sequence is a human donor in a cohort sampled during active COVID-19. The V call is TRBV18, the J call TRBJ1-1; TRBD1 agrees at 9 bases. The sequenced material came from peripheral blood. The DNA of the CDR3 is TGTGCCAGCTCACCACGGTTAAGGACAGGGGCTACCGAGGGGACTGAAGCTTTCTTT. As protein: CASSPRLRTGATEGTEAFF.